These T cell receptor beta chains were read from a single sample in a study of metastatic and nonmetastatic thyroid tumors. TCRdb redid the clone calls on the PCR reads using MiXCR. The sample holds about 38,000 clones, 25% to 30% seen once. Sequencing input: blood. The receptors shown here come from a female donor with papillary thyroid cancer or a benign thyroid nodule (not recorded which). Some clones in this sample may be carry-over from other donors' samples. Both conserved end residues are part of each CDR3. The D gene is left open where the match is weak. The listing skips clone size in some rows; elsewhere it reads once, few, many or a size class.

v_gene	d_gene	j_gene	abundance	len	CDR3nt	CDR3aa
TRBV12-3/TRBV12-4	NA	TRBJ1-6	many	13	TGTGCCAGCAGTAAGGACAGAGTCTCACCCCTCCACTTT	CASSKDRVSPLHF
TRBV6-1	NA	TRBJ1-2	medium-sized	14	TGTGCCAGCAGTGAACAGAGTGCAGGATATGGCTACACCTTC	CASSEQSAGYGYTF
TRBV7-6	NA	TRBJ2-3	NA	15	TGTGCCAGCAGGCCCGAAATTTGTCTAGCAGATACGCAGTATTTT	CASRPEICLADTQYF
TRBV5-1	TRBD1	TRBJ2-2	many	15	TGCGCCAGCAGACTAGGGACAGGGGGCTCCGGGGAGCTGTTTTTT	CASRLGTGGSGELFF
TRBV12-3/TRBV12-4	NA	TRBJ2-2	NA	17	TGTGCCAGCAGTTCCCATCTACAGGTCGTATTTGGCGGGGAGCTGTTTTTT	CASSSHLQVVFGGELFF
TRBV10-3	TRBD1	TRBJ2-7	few	15	TGTGCCATCAGTGAGACCGGGACAGGGATCTACGAGCAGTACTTC	CAISETGTGIYEQYF
TRBV20-1	NA	TRBJ2-7	NA	15	TGCAGTGCTAGAGATCTGAGAAAGAGCTCCTACGAGCAGTACTTC	CSARDLRKSSYEQYF
TRBV6-2/TRBV6-3	NA	TRBJ2-7	NA	14	TGTGCCAGCAACGAGGATACTGCCTCCTACGAGCAGTACTTC	CASNEDTASYEQYF
TRBV5-1	TRBD2	TRBJ2-3	many	16	TGCGCCAGCGGGACTAGCGGGGATTATTTGACAGATACGCAGTATTTT	CASGTSGDYLTDTQYF
TRBV7-8	NA	TRBJ2-7	NA	14	TGTGCCAGCAGCTTAGCGGGAGTGCCCTACGAGCAGTACTTC	CASSLAGVPYEQYF
TRBV2	NA	TRBJ1-5	many	15	TGTGCCAGCAGTGATTCAGGGATTGGCAATCAGCCCCAGCATTTT	CASSDSGIGNQPQHF
TRBV3-1	NA	TRBJ2-2	NA	16	TGTGCCAGCAGCCAAGTGGGGCAGGGAAGGACCGGGGAGCTGTTTTTT	CASSQVGQGRTGELFF
TRBV6-2/TRBV6-3	NA	TRBJ2-7	few	12	TGTGCCAGCGGAGAGCTATCCTACGAGCAGTACTTC	CASGELSYEQYF
TRBV27	TRBD2	TRBJ2-7	few	13	TGTGCCAGCAGCCCGATCTGGGGGGGAGAGCAGTACTTC	CASSPIWGGEQYF
TRBV28	TRBD1	TRBJ1-3	NA	12	TGTGCCAGCAGTTACAGGGGACACACCATATATTTT	CASSYRGHTIYF
TRBV2	NA	TRBJ2-5	many	16	TGTGCCAGCAAAGTCCCCGGGACTCCAAGTCAAGTGACCCAGTACTTC	CASKVPGTPSQVTQYF
TRBV11-2	TRBD1	TRBJ2-7	NA	13	TGTGCCAGCAGCCGTGGGACAGTTTACGAGCAGTACTTC	CASSRGTVYEQYF
TRBV11-2	TRBD2	TRBJ2-1	NA	16	TGTGCCAGCAGCTCGTTCTGTGGGAGGGTTGTGAATGAGCAGTTCTTC	CASSSFCGRVVNEQFF
TRBV10-3	NA	TRBJ1-1	few	14	TGTGCCATCAGTGTCAGGGACACAAACACTGGAGCTTTCTTT	CAISVRDTNTGAFF
TRBV20-1	TRBD2	TRBJ2-7	NA	14	TGCAGTGCTACCCGGACTAGCGGCTCCTACGAGCAGTACTTC	CSATRTSGSYEQYF
TRBV28	NA	TRBJ1-4	many	15	TGTGCCAGCAGCCCAACGGGTCTAGTATATGAAAAACTGTTTTTT	CASSPTGLVYEKLFF
TRBV30	NA	TRBJ2-5	NA	14	TGTGCCTGGAGTGTAAGGCTGGGAGGAGAGACCCAGTACTTC	CAWSVRLGGETQYF
TRBV5-4	NA	TRBJ2-7	many	13	TGTGCCAGCAGCTTGGAGAGCCTGGGGGAGCAGTACTTC	CASSLESLGEQYF
TRBV27	NA	TRBJ2-1	many	16	TGTGCCAGCAGTTGGGGGACTGGCCGCTCCTACAATGAGCAGTTCTTC	CASSWGTGRSYNEQFF
TRBV11-2	NA	TRBJ2-3	NA	14	TGTGCCAGCATCTTAGCAGTGGGCAGAGATACGCAGTATTTT	CASILAVGRDTQYF
TRBV6-2/TRBV6-3	TRBD2	TRBJ2-5	many	17	TGTGCCAGCAGCCACGGGGTAGCGGGGGCGGCACAAGAGACCCAGTACTTC	CASSHGVAGAAQETQYF
TRBV30	TRBD2	TRBJ2-3	once	15	TGTGCCTGGAGTGTGCTAGCGGGACCCACAGATACGCAGTATTTT	CAWSVLAGPTDTQYF
TRBV20-1	NA	TRBJ2-1	NA	15	TGCAGTGCTAGAGTCCCCGGGCCCCAGACCCATGAGCAGTTCTTC	CSARVPGPQTHEQFF
TRBV5-1	TRBD1	TRBJ2-3	many	16	TGCGCCAGCAGCTTGGAGCAGGGGGCGCGCACAGATACGCAGTATTTT	CASSLEQGARTDTQYF
TRBV4-3	NA	TRBJ1-6	many	16	TGCGCCAGCAGCCTCTCCGTGGTTTTTTATAATTCACCCCTCCACTTT	CASSLSVVFYNSPLHF
TRBV15	NA	TRBJ1-4	few	16	TGTGCCACCAGCAGAGATTCGGGTTCGACTAATGAAAAACTGTTTTTT	CATSRDSGSTNEKLFF
TRBV7-8	TRBD1	TRBJ1-6	NA	16	TGTGCCAGCAGCGGACAGGACAAGGGGTATAATTCACCCCTCCACTTT	CASSGQDKGYNSPLHF
TRBV28	NA	TRBJ2-1	medium-sized	12	TGTGCCAGCGGGGTCTCCTACAATGAGCAGTTCTTC	CASGVSYNEQFF
TRBV20-1	NA	TRBJ1-5	many	13	TGCAGTGCTTGGCCCAGAAGCAATCAGCCCCAGCATTTT	CSAWPRSNQPQHF
TRBV6-2/TRBV6-3	NA	TRBJ1-1	NA	14	TGTGCCAGCAGCTCTTCGAGGACGCGCCTTGAAGCTTTCTTT	CASSSSRTRLEAFF
TRBV20-1	NA	TRBJ2-1	many	16	TGCAGTGCTAGAGCTCAGACAGGGCGGGAGTACAATGAGCAGTTCTTC	CSARAQTGREYNEQFF
TRBV5-1	NA	TRBJ2-7	NA	15	TGCGCCAGCAGCTTAAACACGACCCCCTCCTACGAGCAGTACTTC	CASSLNTTPSYEQYF
TRBV6-5	TRBD2	TRBJ2-1	many	16	TGTGCCAGCAGTTACTACGGACTAGCGGGTTACAATGAGCAGTTCTTC	CASSYYGLAGYNEQFF
TRBV6-1	NA	TRBJ2-7	NA	16	TGTGCCAGCAGTGAAGAACCTAATCACGGGTCCCGCGAGCAGTACTTC	CASSEEPNHGSREQYF
TRBV7-9	NA	TRBJ1-6	many	12	TGTGCCAGCAGTCCATCGAATTCACCCCTCCACTTT	CASSPSNSPLHF
TRBV5-4	NA	TRBJ2-5	many	15	TGTGCCAGCAGCCCTGGGCCGGATTACAAAGAGACCCAGTACTTC	CASSPGPDYKETQYF
TRBV3-1	NA	TRBJ1-1	many	13	TGTGCCAGCAGCTATCAGGGACGCACTGAAGCTTTCTTT	CASSYQGRTEAFF
TRBV3-1	TRBD1	TRBJ2-7	many	16	TGTGCCAGCAGCCAGGCAGCTGGGACAGTGGTCTCCGAGCAGTACTTC	CASSQAAGTVVSEQYF
TRBV9	NA	TRBJ2-7	NA	14	TGTGCCAGCAGCGGGAGTTCCGGTATCGACGAGCAGTACTTC	CASSGSSGIDEQYF
TRBV7-3	NA	TRBJ2-7	NA	13	TGTGCCAGCAGCTTGGGACGCTCCTACGAGCAGTACTTC	CASSLGRSYEQYF
TRBV12-3/TRBV12-4	NA	TRBJ1-6	few	13	TGTGCCAGCAGTCCGATGACAGGCCCACCCCTCCACTTT	CASSPMTGPPLHF
TRBV6-1	NA	TRBJ2-7	medium-sized	14	TGTGCCAGCAGTCCCCGAGACATTCAGGACGAGCAGTACTTC	CASSPRDIQDEQYF
TRBV20-1	NA	TRBJ2-7	NA	13	TGCAGTGCCCTCAGGACGGAATCCTACGAGCAGTACTTC	CSALRTESYEQYF
TRBV15	TRBD1	TRBJ2-7	NA	14	TGTGCCACCAGAGGTCGGACAGGGGGCCACGAGCAGTACTTC	CATRGRTGGHEQYF
TRBV20-1	NA	TRBJ2-1	many	15	TGCAGTGCTAGAGATCGGGGACATTACTACAATGAGCAGTTCTTC	CSARDRGHYYNEQFF
TRBV18	NA	TRBJ1-5	NA	15	TGTGCCAGCTCACCAACACAGGGTTCCAATCAGCCCCAGCATTTT	CASSPTQGSNQPQHF
TRBV4-1	NA	TRBJ2-1	many	13	TGCGCCAGCAGCCAGGATCTTACTAATGAGCAGTTCTTC	CASSQDLTNEQFF
TRBV6-1	TRBD1	TRBJ2-7	few	14	TGTGCCAGCTCTGGGACAGCGAGCTCCTACGAGCAGTACTTC	CASSGTASSYEQYF
TRBV19	NA	TRBJ1-5	NA	13	TGTGCCAGTGCCGGGGACGGCAATCAGCCCCAGCATTTT	CASAGDGNQPQHF